This T cell receptor (beta chain) was profiled in a study of response to subunit inactivated influenza vaccine. Study-level results: The study's authors posited that every seasonal influenza vaccination enlists few new T cells.

The CDR3 contains 14 residues. With 2 bases removed from V and 5 bases from J, the gap between germline ends came to 12 bases. CDR1 is MNHEY, CDR2 SVGAGI, per germline. As to this clonotype: Its specificity is not known.

TCRdb re-called the RT-PCR reads through MiXCR, storing one row per CDR3 protein. Here the sample spans under 550,000 distinct CDR3 sequences, approximately 7.8% being singletons. V usage is TRBV6-5 and J usage is TRBJ2-5; D is undetermined. The receptor's source is a man between 50 and 69 years old who received an inactivated influenza vaccine. The sequencing here drew on PBMCs from blood, taken around 2 years after vaccination. This CDR3 is CASSYLAPPETQYF. DNA for the CDR3: TGTGCCAGCAGTTACCTCGCCCCCCCGGAGACCCAGTACTTC.